This T cell receptor (beta chain) was obtained from a study of shared clonotypes between healthy human individuals. CDR1 and CDR2 from the germline V gene are SGHTA and FQGNSA. The CDR3 covers 12 residues. Trimming stripped 5 bases from V and 10 bases from J, with 12 bases between. The table came from immunoSEQ multiplex PCR; TCRdb's copy has only in-frame clones and leaves some out. The data show about 510,000 clones, 79% seen once. This chain connects TRBV7-2 to TRBJ1-5; D is unresolved. This TCR derives from a woman between 40 and 55 years old in good health. Some clones in this sample may be carry-over from other donors' samples. What was sequenced was PBMCs. The CDR3 protein is CASSNLGLPQHF. CDR3 in DNA: TGTGCCAGCAGCAACCTCGGTCTACCCCAGCATTTT. Variable domain in full (rest from reference TRBV7-2 and TRBJ1-5): GAGVSQSPSNKVTEKGKDVELRCDPISGHTALYWYRQSLGQGLEFLIYFQGNSAPDKSGLPSDRFSAERTGGSVSTLTIQRTQQEDSAVYLCASSNLGLPQHFGDGTRLSIL.